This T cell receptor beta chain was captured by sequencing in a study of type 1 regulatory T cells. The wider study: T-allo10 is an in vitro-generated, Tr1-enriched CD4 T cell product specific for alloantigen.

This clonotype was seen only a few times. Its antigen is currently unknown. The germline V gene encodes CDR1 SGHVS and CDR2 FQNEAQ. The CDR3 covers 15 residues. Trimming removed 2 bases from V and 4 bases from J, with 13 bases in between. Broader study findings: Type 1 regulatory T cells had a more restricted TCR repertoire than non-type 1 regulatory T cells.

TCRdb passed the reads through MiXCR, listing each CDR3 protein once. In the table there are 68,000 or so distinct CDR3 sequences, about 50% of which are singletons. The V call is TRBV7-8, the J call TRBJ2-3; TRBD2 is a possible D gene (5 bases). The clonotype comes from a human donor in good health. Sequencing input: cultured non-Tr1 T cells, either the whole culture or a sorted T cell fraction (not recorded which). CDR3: CASSLSGMEADTQYF. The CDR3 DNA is TGTGCCAGCAGCTTATCGGGGATGGAAGCAGATACGCAGTATTTT.